The 16 T cell receptor beta chains below come from one sample, sequenced in a study of blood T cell repertoires in COVID-19. Profiled with immunoSEQ multiplex PCR; TCRdb holds only in-frame clones, not every one. Altogether about 60,000 clones are present, around 90% being singletons, with the ten largest covering 10%. The sample was peripheral blood. These receptors were taken from a human donor with acute or convalescent COVID-19. The donor label of this sample is uncertain.

The J gene is TRBJ1-6, the V gene TRBV19, with TRBD1 identical over 8 bases. Trimming removed 6 bases from V and 0 bases from J; junction bases left unmatched: 4. Germline loops: CDR1 LNHDA, CDR2 SQIVND (reference sequence). The CDR3 is made up of 16 amino acids. CDR3 sequence reads: CASSSGQGSYNSPLHF. Here the CDR3 DNA reads TGTGCCAGTAGCTCCGGACAGGGCTCCTATAATTCACCCCTCCACTTT. Full variable domain (rest looked up from reference TRBV19 and TRBJ1-6): DGGITQSPKYLFRKEGQNVTLSCEQNLNHDAMYWYRQDPGQGLRLIYYSQIVNDFQKGDIAEGYSVSREKKESFPLTVTSAQKNPTAFYLCASSSGQGSYNSPLHFGNGTRLTVT.

This clone was seen only once. The CDR3 is CATSDPGGGETQYF. CDR3 in DNA: TGTGCCACCAGTGACCCTGGCGGGGGCGAGACCCAGTACTTC. This chain uses TRBV24-1 with TRBJ2-5, with D tentatively TRBD2 (7 bases). The CDR3 spans 14 residues. V lost 4 bases and J lost 5, with 13 bases in between. CDR1 and CDR2 (germline): KGHDR, SFDVKD.

The chain couples TRBV18 to TRBJ1-3; D call uncertain. Looked up from germline, CDR1 is KGHSH and CDR2 is LQKENI. The V end was cut by 5 bases, the J end by 0 bases, with 14 bases between. The CDR3 length is 16 residues. The CDR3 nucleotides are TGTGCCAGCTCATTCGGACTCCCCAGCTCTGGAAACACCATATATTTT. Its translation is CASSFGLPSSGNTIYF.

The V gene is TRBV7-3, the J gene TRBJ2-3; D unresolved. The germline V gene encodes CDR1 SGHTA and CDR2 FQGTGA. V was pared by 2 bases and J by 4 bases, with 10 bases between. The length of the CDR3 is 14 residues. This CDR3 is CASSLALASDTQYF. CDR3 bases: TGTGCCAGCAGCTTAGCCTTGGCATCAGATACGCAGTATTTT.

The chain combines TRBV4-2 with TRBJ2-2; TRBD2 matches at 11 bases. CDR3 length equals 15 residues. The V gene end was trimmed by 4 bases and the J gene end by 6 bases; junction bases not matched to a gene: 4. CDR1 LGHNA and CDR2 YNFKEQ come from the germline V gene. The CDR3 DNA reads as TGTGCCAGCAGCCCGGGACTAGCGGCGGCCGGGGAGCTGTTTTTT. It is translated as CASSPGLAAAGELFF.

The chain carries TRBV6-6 and TRBJ2-5; 10 positions agree with TRBD1. Unmatched junction bases numbered 7, after V lost 5 bases and J lost 4 bases. Germline-derived CDR1 and CDR2 are MNHNY and SVGAGI (reference sequence). The CDR3 consists of 15 residues. CDR3 in amino acids: CASSALDRGLETQYF. The CDR3 DNA follows: TGTGCCAGCAGTGCCCTCGACAGGGGGCTAGAGACCCAGTACTTC.

This clone has a single count. This chain uses TRBV3-1 (or the pseudogene TRBV3-2) with TRBJ2-7, with unresolved D. The CDR3 totals 14 residues. Trimming left V 0 bases short and J 4 bases short, with 10 bases between. Per germline, CDR1 LGHDT and CDR2 YNNKEL (reference sequence). The DNA for the CDR3 is TGTGCCAGCAGCCAAGAGGGCAGGCCGTACGAGCAGTACTTC. It encodes CASSQEGRPYEQYF.

V gene TRBV27 combines with J gene TRBJ1-3; TRBD1 matches 10 bases. The V gene end was trimmed by 4 bases and the J gene end by 2 bases; junction bases not matched to a gene: 2. CDR3 length: 15 amino acids. CDR1 MNHEY and CDR2 SMNVEV come from the germline V gene (reference sequence). The CDR3 DNA follows: TGTGCCAGCAGTTGGGGGACAGGGGCTGGAAACACCATATATTTT. This gives the protein CASSWGTGAGNTIYF.

This chain joins TRBV19 and TRBJ2-2, with TRBD2 matching 9 bases. CDR1 and CDR2 (germline): LNHDA, SQIVND (reference sequence). The CDR3 runs 16 residues. J gave up 5 bases and V 5 bases, and 9 bases lay outside the gene matches. CDR3 sequence (DNA): TGTGCCAGTAGTGTTATAGCGGGAGTCTCAACCGGGGAGCTGTTTTTT. It yields the protein CASSVIAGVSTGELFF.

This clone was counted a single time. The CDR3 is CASSQDLRGLTDTQYF. In DNA, the CDR3 is TGCGCCAGCAGCCAAGATCTTCGGGGACTAACAGATACGCAGTATTTT. This chain joins TRBV4-3 and TRBJ2-3; 7 bases are shared with TRBD2. The V gene's germline CDR1 is LGHNA and CDR2 YSLEER. CDR3 length: 16 amino acids. V lost 0 bases and J lost 3; bases outside the gene matches: 6.

This clone was counted a few times. The chain is built from TRBV14 and TRBJ2-1, with 11 bases fitting TRBD1. J gave up 9 bases and V 4 bases, and 8 bases lay outside the gene matches. Germline CDR1 and CDR2: SGHDN and FVKESK. CDR3 size: 15 residues. In DNA form, the CDR3 reads TGTGCCAGCAGCCGCTGGGACAGGGGGAAGATTGAGCAGTTCTTC. This sequence encodes CASSRWDRGKIEQFF.

This clone was found once. The J gene is TRBJ1-1, the V gene TRBV18, with D possibly TRBD1 on 6 matching bases. Germline loops: CDR1 KGHSH, CDR2 LQKENI. The ends were cut back, 4 bases at V and 1 base at J, with 19 bases in the middle. This CDR3 contains 17 residues. The CDR3 protein is CASSLGTPSQGNTEAFF. In nucleotides, the CDR3 is TGTGCCAGCTCACTCGGGACACCTTCTCAAGGGAACACTGAAGCTTTCTTT.

The rearrangement uses TRBV19 and TRBJ2-7; TRBD1 aligns across 10 bases. Looked up from germline, CDR1 is LNHDA and CDR2 is SQIVND (reference sequence). With 5 bases clipped from V and 6 bases from J, the junction kept 7 bases outside the gene matches. This CDR3 has 14 amino acids. The CDR3 spells CASSSTGTGVEQYV. CDR3 DNA sequence: TGTGCCAGTAGTTCTACCGGGACAGGGGTCGAGCAGTACGTC.

The chain joins TRBV2 to TRBJ1-2; 7 nucleotides line up with TRBD1. J gave up 5 bases and V 3 bases, and 6 bases lay outside the gene matches. This CDR3 comprises 14 residues. Germline CDR1 SNHLY, CDR2 FYNNEI. The CDR3 sequence is CASSDPTGWYGYTF. CDR3 sequence (DNA): TGTGCCAGCAGTGACCCGACAGGGTGGTATGGCTACACCTTC.

The chain couples TRBV19 to TRBJ1-5; D is undetermined. The CDR3 has 15 amino acids. In germline, CDR1 is LNHDA, CDR2 SQIVND (reference sequence). V lost 5 bases and J lost 7, with 18 bases in between. DNA of the CDR3: TGTGCCAGTAGTGCCGGAGGGCACGGTGAGCAGCCCCAGCATTTT. Encoded protein: CASSAGGHGEQPQHF.

J is TRBJ2-5 and V is TRBV3-1 (or the pseudogene TRBV3-2); possibly TRBD2 for D (6 bases). Deletions cut 6 bases from V and 6 bases from J, with 17 bases between. This CDR3 region has 14 residues. Per the germline V gene, CDR1 is LGHDT and CDR2 is YNNKEL (reference sequence). CDR3: CASSPQSSVQTQYF. CDR3 nucleotide sequence: TGTGCCAGCAGTCCCCAATCTAGCGTGCAGACCCAGTACTTC.